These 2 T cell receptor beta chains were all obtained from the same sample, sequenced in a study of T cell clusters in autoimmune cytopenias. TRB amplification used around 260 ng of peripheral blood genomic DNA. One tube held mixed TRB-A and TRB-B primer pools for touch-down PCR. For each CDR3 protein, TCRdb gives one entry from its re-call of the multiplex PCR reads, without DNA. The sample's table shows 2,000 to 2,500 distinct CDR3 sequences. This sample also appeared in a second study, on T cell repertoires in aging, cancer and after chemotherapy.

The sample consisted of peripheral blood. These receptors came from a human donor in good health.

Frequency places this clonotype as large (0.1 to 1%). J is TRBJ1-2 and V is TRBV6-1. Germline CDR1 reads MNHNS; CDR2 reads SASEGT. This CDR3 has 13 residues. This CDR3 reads CASSPAANYGYTF.

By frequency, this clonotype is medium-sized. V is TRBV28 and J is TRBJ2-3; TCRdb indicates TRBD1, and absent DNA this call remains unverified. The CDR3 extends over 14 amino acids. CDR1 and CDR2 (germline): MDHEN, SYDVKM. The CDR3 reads CASPGAGGTDTQYF.